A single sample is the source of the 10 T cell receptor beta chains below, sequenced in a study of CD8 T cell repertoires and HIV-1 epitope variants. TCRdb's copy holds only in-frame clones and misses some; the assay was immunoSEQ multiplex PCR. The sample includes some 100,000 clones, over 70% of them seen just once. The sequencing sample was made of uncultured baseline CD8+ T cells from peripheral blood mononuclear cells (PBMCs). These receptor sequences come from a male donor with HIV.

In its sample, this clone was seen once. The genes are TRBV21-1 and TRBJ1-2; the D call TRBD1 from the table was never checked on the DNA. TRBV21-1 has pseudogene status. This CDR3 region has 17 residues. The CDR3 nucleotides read TGTGCCAGCCACAAGGAGGACAGGGGAAGGAGGGTCTATGGCTACACCTTC. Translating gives CASHKEDRGRRVYGYTF.

CDR3 in DNA: TGTGCCAGCAACCGAGTCTCGGGACTAGCCTACGAGCAGTACTTC. Its protein is CASNRVSGLAYEQYF. The chain links TRBV28 to TRBJ2-7; 8 bases align to TRBD2. V gave up 7 bases and J gave up 2 bases; unmatched junction bases: 10. The CDR3 sequence is 15 residues long. Germline values: CDR1 MDHEN, CDR2 SYDVKM.

The CDR3 DNA reads TGTGCCAGCAGCTCAGGGGACGGCTCCTACAATGAGCAGTTCTTC. This codes for CASSSGDGSYNEQFF. V is TRBV28 and J is TRBJ2-1, with D tentatively TRBD1 (6 bases). The germline V gene encodes CDR1 MDHEN and CDR2 SYDVKM. This CDR3 contains 15 residues. V shed 6 bases and J shed 0 bases, with 12 bases lying between them.

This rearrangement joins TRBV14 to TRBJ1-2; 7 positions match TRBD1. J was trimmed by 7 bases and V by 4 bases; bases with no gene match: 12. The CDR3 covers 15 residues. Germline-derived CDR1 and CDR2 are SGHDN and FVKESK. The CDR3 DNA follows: TGTGCCAGCAGCCCAACTGGACAGGCCGGGGGTGGCTACACCTTC. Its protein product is CASSPTGQAGGGYTF.

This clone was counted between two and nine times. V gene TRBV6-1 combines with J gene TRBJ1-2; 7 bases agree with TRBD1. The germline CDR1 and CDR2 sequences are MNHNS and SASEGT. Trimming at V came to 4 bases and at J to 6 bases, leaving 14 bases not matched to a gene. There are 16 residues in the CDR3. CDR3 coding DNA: TGTGCCAGCAGTGCCCAGGGGGGGGCGCTGCCCAATGGCTACACCTTC. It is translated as CASSAQGGALPNGYTF.

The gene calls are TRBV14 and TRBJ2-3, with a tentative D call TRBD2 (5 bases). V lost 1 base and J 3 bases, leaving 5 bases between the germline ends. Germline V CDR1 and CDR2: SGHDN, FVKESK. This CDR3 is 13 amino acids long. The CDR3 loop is CASSQAGTDTQYF. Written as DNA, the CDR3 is TGTGCCAGCAGCCAAGCGGGAACAGATACGCAGTATTTT.

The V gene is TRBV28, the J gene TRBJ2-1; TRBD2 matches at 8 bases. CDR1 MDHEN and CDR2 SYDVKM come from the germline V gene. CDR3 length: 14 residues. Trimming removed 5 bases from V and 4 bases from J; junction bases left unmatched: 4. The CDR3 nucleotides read TGTGCCAGCAGTCGTAGCGGGACTTACAATGAGCAGTTCTTC. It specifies CASSRSGTYNEQFF.

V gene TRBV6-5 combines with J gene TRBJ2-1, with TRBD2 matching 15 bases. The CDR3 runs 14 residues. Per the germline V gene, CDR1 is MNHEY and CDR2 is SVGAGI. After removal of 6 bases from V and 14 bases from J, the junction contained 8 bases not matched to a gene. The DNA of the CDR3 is TGTGCCAGCAGCGGACTAGCGGGAGGGCCGCTGGAGTTCTTC. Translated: CASSGLAGGPLEFF.

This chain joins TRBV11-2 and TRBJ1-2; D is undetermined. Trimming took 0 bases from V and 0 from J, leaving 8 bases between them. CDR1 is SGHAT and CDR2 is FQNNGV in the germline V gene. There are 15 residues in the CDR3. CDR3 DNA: TGTGCCAGCAGCTTAGACAGCCTGACTAACTATGGCTACACCTTC. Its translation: CASSLDSLTNYGYTF.

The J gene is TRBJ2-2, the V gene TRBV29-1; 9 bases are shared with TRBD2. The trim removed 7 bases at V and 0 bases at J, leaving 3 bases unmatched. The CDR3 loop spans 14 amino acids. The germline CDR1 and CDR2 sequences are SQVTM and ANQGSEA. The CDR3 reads CSGSGSSNTGELFF. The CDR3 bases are TGCAGCGGTAGCGGGAGCTCGAACACCGGGGAGCTGTTTTTT.